This TCR beta chain was retrieved from a study of blood T cell repertoires in COVID-19. Study overall: Collection of acute and convalescent COVID-19 samples took place in the United States, Italy and Spain.

V was clipped by 5 bases and J by 5 bases; unmatched bases: 5. The CDR3 has 13 amino acids. Germline V CDR1 and CDR2: MDHEN, SYDVKM. The assay was immunoSEQ multiplex PCR, and TCRdb's table has in-frame clones only and misses some. The table includes some 420,000 clones, 85% to 90% detected once. The TCR was taken from a man aged 25 to 45 who had recovered from COVID-19. The sequenced sample was PBMCs or T cells enriched from blood (not recorded which). The chain uses TRBV28 and TRBJ1-1; 7 bases are shared with TRBD1. This CDR3 is CASSAGTATEAFF. The CDR3 coding sequence is TGTGCCAGCAGTGCAGGGACAGCAACTGAAGCTTTCTTT. Complete variable domain (other parts from reference TRBV28 and TRBJ1-1): DVKVTQSSRYLVKRTGEKVFLECVQDMDHENMFWYRQDPGLGLRLIYFSYDVKMKEKGDIPEGYSVSREKKERFSLILESASTNQTSMYLCASSAGTATEAFFGQGTRLTVV.